These 14 T cell receptor beta chains originate from one sample sequenced in a study of blood T cell repertoires in COVID-19. TCRdb keeps only in-frame clones here, not all; method: immunoSEQ multiplex PCR. This table holds over 45,000 clones, 88% found once. The sequenced sample was peripheral blood. The receptor set was obtained from a man aged 60 to 75 with active COVID-19.

This clone turned up a few times. The V gene is TRBV9, the J gene TRBJ2-3, with D perhaps matching TRBD2 (5 bases). The CDR3 totals 15 residues. V lost 4 bases to trimming and J lost 1 base, with 13 bases between them. Germline CDR1 is SGDLS and CDR2 is YYNGEE. The CDR3 spells CASSPGGFGTDTQYF. The DNA of the CDR3 is TGTGCCAGCAGCCCCGGCGGGTTTGGCACAGATACGCAGTATTTT.

This rearrangement joins TRBV5-1 to TRBJ2-1; D possibly corresponds to TRBD1 (7 bases). Trimming left V 0 bases short and J 10 bases short, with 17 bases between. Germline V gene data show CDR1 as SGHRS and CDR2 as YFSETQ. The CDR3 has 15 amino acids. Here the CDR3 reads CASSLVVTGAGEQFF. The CDR3 nucleotides read TGCGCCAGCAGCTTGGTGGTTACAGGGGCGGGGGAGCAGTTCTTC. The entire variable domain, with the rest obtained from reference TRBV5-1 and TRBJ2-1, is as follows: KAGVTQTPRYLIKTRGQQVTLSCSPISGHRSVSWYQQTPGQGLQFLFEYFSETQRNKGNFPGRFSGRQFSNSRSEMNVSTLELGDSALYLCASSLVVTGAGEQFFGPGTRLTVL.

This clone appeared once. The chain couples TRBV4-1 to TRBJ1-4; possibly TRBD1 for D (5 bases). V gave up 4 bases and J gave up 0 bases, with 15 bases separating them. Germline-derived CDR1 and CDR2 are MGHRA and YSYEKL. The CDR3 is 17 residues long. Here the CDR3 reads CASSLLLTTATNEKLFF. CDR3 bases: TGCGCCAGCAGCCTCCTTCTAACGACAGCAACTAATGAAAAACTGTTTTTT.

The V gene is TRBV5-1, the J gene TRBJ2-7, with 7 nucleotides matching TRBD1. The CDR3 covers 13 residues. CDR1 and CDR2 from the germline V gene are SGHRS and YFSETQ. Unmatched junction bases numbered 5, after V lost 2 bases and J lost 6 bases. Written as DNA, the CDR3 is TGCGCCAGCAGCTTAGGACAGGATTCCGAGCAGTACTTC. It specifies CASSLGQDSEQYF. Combining the CDR3 with reference TRBV5-1 and TRBJ2-7 gives the whole variable domain KAGVTQTPRYLIKTRGQQVTLSCSPISGHRSVSWYQQTPGQGLQFLFEYFSETQRNKGNFPGRFSGRQFSNSRSEMNVSTLELGDSALYLCASSLGQDSEQYFGPGTRLTVT.

The V call is TRBV19, the J call TRBJ2-7; D gene uncertain. The CDR3 consists of 16 residues. With 0 bases removed from V and 2 bases from J, the gap between germline ends came to 14 bases. The germline V gene has CDR1 LNHDA and CDR2 SQIVND (reference sequence). CDR3 residues: CASSIDLAVAPYEQYF. The CDR3 DNA reads TGTGCCAGTAGTATAGATCTGGCAGTAGCCCCCTACGAGCAGTACTTC.

This clone was seen a few times. The chain links TRBV18 to TRBJ2-7; no clear D gene. Germline CDR1 is KGHSH and CDR2 is LQKENI. Trimming stripped 4 bases from V and 1 base from J, with 17 bases between. The CDR3 has 16 residues. The CDR3 sequence is CASSRTPGPLSYEQYF. The CDR3 region has the DNA TGTGCCAGCTCACGAACCCCGGGTCCTTTGTCCTACGAGCAGTACTTC.

V is TRBV6-5 and J is TRBJ2-5, with 7 nucleotides matching TRBD1. V lost 8 bases, J lost 5 bases, and 14 bases stayed unmatched. Germline CDR1 and CDR2: MNHEY and SVGAGI. CDR3 size: 15 residues. The CDR3 is CASPAGRGTGETQYF. CDR3 DNA: TGTGCCAGCCCGGCGGGCAGGGGGACGGGGGAGACCCAGTACTTC.

The chain has TRBV19 and TRBJ2-1, with TRBD2 matching over 12 bases. The CDR3 covers 16 residues. V shed 3 bases and J 9 bases; nucleotides not matched to a gene: 9. The germline V gene encodes CDR1 LNHDA and CDR2 SQIVND (reference sequence). CDR3 nucleotides: TGTGCCAGTAGTATTTCAACCCTAGCGGGAGGGGGTGAGCAGTTCTTC. Translated: CASSISTLAGGGEQFF.

The V and J genes are TRBV9 and TRBJ2-3, with a possible D match to TRBD2 (6 bases). CDR3 size: 15 residues. Germline assignment: CDR1 SGDLS and CDR2 YYNGEE. V was trimmed by 1 base and J by 10 bases, leaving 19 bases between them. CDR3 sequence (DNA): TGTGCCAGCAGCGTATATGTTGGAGGGACCGGGGCGCAGTATTTT. This translates into CASSVYVGGTGAQYF.

This rearrangement joins TRBV7-2 to TRBJ1-1; 10 nucleotides match TRBD1. V dropped 5 bases and J dropped 4; count of bases not matched to a gene: 19. Germline loops: CDR1 SGHTA, CDR2 FQGNSA. The CDR3 is 19 amino acids. The CDR3 loop is CASSPSRDRGRGTLTEAFF. CDR3 in DNA: TGTGCCAGCAGCCCTTCTCGGGACAGGGGACGCGGTACTCTCACTGAAGCTTTCTTT.

To note about this clone: Its ends do not fully match the called genes, so a read error is possible. This rearrangement joins TRBV4-1 to TRBJ1-4; D perhaps matches TRBD1 (6 bases). Germline values: CDR1 MGHRA, CDR2 YSYEKL. The CDR3 spans 16 residues. CDR3 in DNA: TGCGCCAGCAGCCAACCCACAGGGTCCCCTAAGGAAAAACTGTTTTTT. Protein: CASSQPTGSPKEKLFF.

CDR3 DNA: TGTGCCAGCAGTTTTGGCAGGGGCTACGAGCAGTACTTC. This encodes CASSFGRGYEQYF. The chain recombines TRBV12-3 or TRBV12-4 with TRBJ2-7; a weak D match, TRBD1 (6 bases). The CDR3 runs to 13 residues. The V end lost 3 bases, the J end lost 3 bases, and 9 bases lay between the germline ends.

The V gene is TRBV9, the J gene TRBJ2-5; D is perhaps TRBD1 (5 bases). Per germline, CDR1 SGDLS and CDR2 YYNGEE. Trimming took off 0 bases at V and 7 bases at J, with 16 bases between the two ends. The CDR3 spans 15 residues. CDR3 in DNA: TGTGCCAGCAGCGTAGTGTCAGGGTCATTGGCGACCCAGTACTTC. Translation: CASSVVSGSLATQYF.

J is TRBJ2-1 and V is TRBV28, with D uncertain. The ends were cut back, 5 bases at V and 4 bases at J, with 12 bases in the middle. The CDR3 has 14 residues. Germline CDR1 is MDHEN and CDR2 is SYDVKM. CDR3 amino acids: CASSPYGDYNEQFF. The CDR3 DNA reads as TGTGCCAGCAGTCCCTACGGTGATTACAATGAGCAGTTCTTC.